Listed below are T cell receptor beta chains from one sample, sequenced in a study of blood T cell repertoires in COVID-19. Clones were sequenced by immunoSEQ multiplex PCR, and TCRdb holds only the in-frame ones, with some missing. The sample includes a few hundred thousand clones, under 90% of them seen just once. Sequenced input: PBMCs or T cells enriched from blood (not recorded which). Source of these receptors: a woman aged 55 to 70 who had recovered from COVID-19. Both conserved end residues are part of each CDR3. The order of the fields is clone size, J gene, V gene, D gene, CDR3 length, CDR3 protein, CDR3 DNA. D genes are given only for firm matches. Some rows mark clone size as missing; the rest say once, few, many or name a class of expanded clone.

size: NA; J: TRBJ2-1; V: TRBV19; D: TRBD2; length: 14; CDR3: CASSDWGGYNEQFF; DNA: TGTGCCAGTAGTGATTGGGGGGGGTACAATGAGCAGTTCTTC
size: NA; J: TRBJ2-7; V: TRBV10-3; D: TRBD1; length: 12; CDR3: CAIRDRGYEQYF; DNA: TGTGCCATCCGGGACAGGGGGTACGAGCAGTACTTC
size: NA; J: TRBJ2-5; V: TRBV11-1; D: NA; length: 11; CDR3: CASSFRETQYF; DNA: TGTGCCAGCAGCTTCCGGGAGACCCAGTACTTC
size: NA; J: TRBJ2-3; V: TRBV11-2; D: TRBD2; length: 12; CDR3: CASSGLAGGPYF; DNA: TGTGCCAGCAGCGGTCTAGCGGGAGGCCCTTATTTT
size: NA; J: TRBJ2-3; V: TRBV15; D: NA; length: 16; CDR3: CATSRDPDSSTDTQYF; DNA: TGTGCCACCAGCAGAGACCCGGACAGTAGCACAGATACGCAGTATTTT
size: NA; J: TRBJ1-1; V: TRBV19; D: NA; length: 12; CDR3: CATATIGTEAFF; DNA: TGTGCCACCGCGACTATCGGCACTGAAGCTTTCTTT
size: many; J: TRBJ2-6; V: TRBV5-4; D: TRBD1; length: 18; CDR3: CASSAGQGPVSGANVLTF; DNA: TGTGCCAGCAGCGCGGGACAGGGACCTGTCTCTGGGGCCAACGTCCTGACTTTC
size: NA; J: TRBJ2-7; V: TRBV28; D: TRBD1; length: 15; CDR3: CASSKRTGTYAEQYF; DNA: TGTGCCAGCAGTAAACGGACAGGGACTTATGCGGAGCAGTACTTC
size: NA; J: TRBJ2-7; V: TRBV5-1; D: TRBD2; length: 20; CDR3: CASSLALRVPGTSGTYEQYF; DNA: TGCGCCAGCAGCTTGGCCTTGAGGGTCCCCGGGACTAGCGGGACATACGAGCAGTACTTC
size: NA; J: TRBJ1-2; V: TRBV18; D: TRBD1; length: 16; CDR3: CASSPPIRQGRWGYTF; DNA: TGTGCCAGCTCACCACCGATAAGACAGGGGCGATGGGGCTACACCTTC
size: NA; J: TRBJ1-5; V: TRBV18; D: TRBD1; length: 16; CDR3: CASSPSGTGGGQPQHF; DNA: TGTGCCAGCTCACCATCCGGGACAGGGGGAGGTCAGCCCCAGCATTTT
size: few; J: TRBJ2-2; V: TRBV5-4; D: NA; length: 15; CDR3: CASGRTATNTGELFF; DNA: TGTGCCAGCGGTAGGACAGCGACCAATACCGGGGAGCTGTTTTTT
size: NA; J: TRBJ1-5; V: TRBV12-3/TRBV12-4; D: TRBD1; length: 13; CDR3: CASSPNRGWPQHF; DNA: TGTGCCAGCAGTCCGAACAGGGGTTGGCCCCAGCATTTT
size: NA; J: TRBJ2-2; V: TRBV5-4; D: TRBD1; length: 16; CDR3: CASSGRTGGYPGELFF; DNA: TGTGCCAGCAGCGGCCGGACAGGGGGGTATCCCGGGGAGCTGTTTTTT
size: NA; J: TRBJ2-7; V: TRBV21-1; D: NA; length: 14; CDR3: CASSKSGLGYEQYF; DNA: TGTGCCAGCAGCAAGAGCGGGTTGGGGTACGAGCAGTACTTC
size: NA; J: TRBJ1-1; V: TRBV6-2/TRBV6-3; D: NA; length: 15; CDR3: CASSSRGYGNTEAFF; DNA: TGTGCCAGCAGTTCCCGAGGTTACGGAAACACTGAAGCTTTCTTT
size: once; J: TRBJ2-5; V: TRBV10-3; D: TRBD2; length: 16; CDR3: CAISGDLAGVGETQYF; DNA: TGTGCCATCAGTGGGGATCTAGCGGGGGTGGGAGAGACCCAGTACTTC
size: NA; J: TRBJ2-7; V: TRBV30; D: NA; length: 11; CDR3: CAWSGGEKQYF; DNA: TGTGCCTGGAGCGGCGGGGAGAAGCAGTACTTC
size: once; J: TRBJ1-1; V: TRBV19; D: NA; length: 15; CDR3: CASRSDQGRNTEAFF; DNA: TGTGCCAGTAGATCCGATCAGGGTAGGAACACTGAAGCTTTCTTT
size: few; J: TRBJ1-1; V: TRBV12-3/TRBV12-4; D: NA; length: 13; CDR3: CASSWALNTEAFF; DNA: TGTGCCAGCAGTTGGGCGTTGAACACTGAAGCTTTCTTT
size: NA; J: TRBJ2-2; V: TRBV11-3; D: TRBD1; length: 14; CDR3: CASGTGGNTGELFF; DNA: TGTGCCAGTGGGACAGGGGGAAACACCGGGGAGCTGTTTTTT
size: NA; J: TRBJ2-2; V: TRBV14; D: NA; length: 14; CDR3: CASSQVRNTGELFF; DNA: TGTGCCAGCAGCCAAGTTCGGAACACCGGGGAGCTGTTTTTT
size: NA; J: TRBJ1-4; V: TRBV7-9; D: TRBD1; length: 16; CDR3: CASSPGQAGTNEKLFF; DNA: TGTGCCAGCAGCCCAGGACAGGCCGGCACTAATGAAAAACTGTTTTTT
size: NA; J: TRBJ1-4; V: TRBV6-5; D: TRBD1; length: 14; CDR3: CASSLGQEREKLFF; DNA: TGTGCCAGCAGTTTGGGACAGGAACGGGAAAAACTGTTTTTT
size: NA; J: TRBJ2-1; V: TRBV5-5; D: NA; length: 14; CDR3: CAAGGGAPYNEQFF; DNA: TGTGCCGCCGGAGGGGGGGCTCCCTACAATGAGCAGTTCTTC
size: NA; J: TRBJ2-3; V: TRBV19; D: TRBD1; length: 15; CDR3: CASSIDPGQSATQYF; DNA: TGTGCCAGTAGTATAGACCCGGGACAGTCAGCTACGCAGTATTTT
size: NA; J: TRBJ1-6; V: TRBV6-1; D: NA; length: 15; CDR3: CASSEGAGGSSPLHF; DNA: TGTGCCAGCAGTGAAGGGGCAGGAGGGAGTTCACCCCTCCACTTT
size: NA; J: TRBJ1-1; V: TRBV5-4; D: NA; length: 17; CDR3: CASSLGGGGTQNTEAFF; DNA: TGTGCCAGCAGCTTGGGAGGGGGGGGAACTCAGAACACTGAAGCTTTCTTT
size: NA; J: TRBJ1-2; V: TRBV4-1; D: NA; length: 14; CDR3: CASSQDWTVGGYTF; DNA: TGCGCCAGCAGCCAAGATTGGACAGTGGGGGGCTACACCTTC
size: NA; J: TRBJ2-1; V: TRBV4-1; D: NA; length: 17; CDR3: CASSQDSVGLSYNEQFF; DNA: TGCGCCAGCAGCCAAGATTCTGTGGGCCTCTCCTACAATGAGCAGTTCTTC
size: NA; J: TRBJ2-7; V: TRBV5-1; D: TRBD1; length: 15; CDR3: CASSLGGTGGYEQYF; DNA: TGCGCCAGCAGCTTAGGAGGGACAGGGGGCTACGAGCAGTACTTC
size: NA; J: TRBJ2-4; V: TRBV5-6; D: NA; length: 16; CDR3: CASRYQGHLAKNIQYF; DNA: TGTGCCAGCAGATACCAGGGTCACCTAGCCAAAAACATTCAGTACTTC
size: NA; J: TRBJ2-3; V: TRBV2; D: TRBD1; length: 16; CDR3: CASRLTGGIFTDTQYF; DNA: TGTGCCAGCAGGTTGACAGGGGGCATTTTCACAGATACGCAGTATTTT
size: NA; J: TRBJ2-7; V: TRBV5-4; D: NA; length: 14; CDR3: CASSLSPGAGEQYF; DNA: TGTGCCAGCAGCTTGTCGCCTGGGGCAGGGGAGCAGTACTTC
size: NA; J: TRBJ1-2; V: TRBV7-2; D: NA; length: 14; CDR3: CASTSTGSNYGYTF; DNA: TGTGCCAGCACGTCGACTGGGAGTAACTATGGCTACACCTTC
size: NA; J: TRBJ2-3; V: TRBV4-1; D: TRBD2; length: 15; CDR3: CASSPIGLAVDTQYF; DNA: TGCGCCAGCAGCCCCATTGGACTAGCAGTAGATACGCAGTATTTT
size: NA; J: TRBJ1-2; V: TRBV5-1; D: NA; length: 14; CDR3: CASSLSSWEAGYTF; DNA: TGCGCCAGCAGCTTGTCTTCGTGGGAGGCTGGCTACACCTTC
size: NA; J: TRBJ1-6; V: TRBV5-1; D: NA; length: 17; CDR3: CASSLNPTGEGGSPLHF; DNA: TGCGCCAGCAGCTTAAATCCGACAGGCGAGGGGGGGTCACCCCTCCACTTT
size: NA; J: TRBJ1-2; V: TRBV3-1/TRBV3-2; D: TRBD1; length: 14; CDR3: CASSQEAQGKGYTF; DNA: TGTGCCAGCAGCCAAGAGGCACAGGGGAAGGGCTACACCTTC
size: NA; J: TRBJ2-7; V: TRBV7-2; D: NA; length: 14; CDR3: CASSLEQEVYEQYF; DNA: TGTGCCAGCAGCTTAGAACAGGAAGTCTACGAGCAGTACTTC
size: NA; J: TRBJ1-3; V: TRBV29-1; D: NA; length: 10; CDR3: CSVERVTIYF; DNA: TGCAGCGTTGAGCGGGTCACCATATATTTT
size: NA; J: TRBJ1-1; V: TRBV19; D: NA; length: 15; CDR3: CASSRAGVGRTEAFF; DNA: TGTGCCAGTAGTAGGGCGGGCGTCGGGCGCACTGAAGCTTTCTTT
size: few; J: TRBJ1-6; V: TRBV5-1; D: NA; length: 15; CDR3: CASSLGGQINSPLHF; DNA: TGCGCCAGCAGCTTGGGCGGACAGATTAATTCACCCCTCCACTTT
size: NA; J: TRBJ2-2; V: TRBV19; D: NA; length: 14; CDR3: CASIGRLHTGELFF; DNA: TGTGCCAGTATCGGCAGACTCCACACCGGGGAGCTGTTTTTT
size: NA; J: TRBJ1-4; V: TRBV7-6; D: NA; length: 15; CDR3: CASSSSGGPLEKLFF; DNA: TGTGCCAGCAGCTCATCGGGGGGGCCCCTTGAAAAACTGTTTTTT
size: NA; J: TRBJ2-3; V: TRBV7-2; D: NA; length: 16; CDR3: CASSNLFGGGTDTQYF; DNA: TGTGCCAGCAGCAACCTTTTTGGCGGGGGCACAGATACGCAGTATTTT
size: NA; J: TRBJ1-2; V: TRBV2; D: TRBD1; length: 13; CDR3: CASVSDRGKGYTF; DNA: TGTGCCAGCGTAAGCGACAGGGGGAAAGGCTACACCTTC
size: NA; J: TRBJ2-7; V: TRBV18; D: NA; length: 15; CDR3: CASSPQEARLDEQYF; DNA: TGTGCCAGCTCACCGCAGGAGGCAAGGTTGGACGAGCAGTACTTC
size: NA; J: TRBJ2-1; V: TRBV19; D: NA; length: 14; CDR3: CASRTGSSYNEQFF; DNA: TGTGCCAGTAGAACAGGGAGCTCCTACAATGAGCAGTTCTTC
size: few; J: TRBJ1-1; V: TRBV14; D: TRBD1; length: 13; CDR3: CASSLQGNSEAFF; DNA: TGTGCCAGCAGCCTACAGGGGAATAGTGAAGCTTTCTTT
size: NA; J: TRBJ2-5; V: TRBV9; D: TRBD2; length: 18; CDR3: CASSVASPRVAGGETQYF; DNA: TGTGCCAGCAGCGTAGCTTCCCCTCGGGTAGCGGGAGGAGAGACCCAGTACTTC
size: NA; J: TRBJ1-2; V: TRBV19; D: NA; length: 15; CDR3: CASSTTGRYGYGYTF; DNA: TGTGCCAGTAGTACTACAGGGCGTTACGGCTATGGCTACACCTTC
size: NA; J: TRBJ1-4; V: TRBV5-1; D: NA; length: 16; CDR3: CASSGGDSSTNEKLFF; DNA: TGCGCCAGCAGCGGGGGGGATTCATCAACTAATGAAAAACTGTTTTTT
size: once; J: TRBJ2-1; V: TRBV25-1; D: TRBD2; length: 17; CDR3: CASSEPQLAGGRSEQFF; DNA: TGTGCCAGCAGTGAACCTCAACTAGCGGGAGGGCGTAGTGAGCAGTTCTTC
size: NA; J: TRBJ1-5; V: TRBV7-9; D: NA; length: 15; CDR3: CASSTTQVGNQPQHF; DNA: TGTGCCAGCAGTACCACTCAAGTGGGCAATCAGCCCCAGCATTTT
size: NA; J: TRBJ1-2; V: TRBV18; D: TRBD1; length: 14; CDR3: CASSPEQTGQGYTF; DNA: TGTGCCAGCTCACCGGAACAGACAGGGCAAGGCTACACCTTC
size: NA; J: TRBJ2-1; V: TRBV5-6; D: TRBD2; length: 16; CDR3: CASSLAVSGDYNEQFF; DNA: TGTGCCAGCAGCTTGGCGGTTAGCGGGGACTACAATGAGCAGTTCTTC
size: few; J: TRBJ2-7; V: TRBV3-1/TRBV3-2; D: NA; length: 12; CDR3: CASSQDSYEQYF; DNA: TGTGCCAGCAGCCAGGACAGTTACGAGCAGTACTTC
size: NA; J: TRBJ1-3; V: TRBV19; D: TRBD1; length: 15; CDR3: CASTPPDRGSNTIYF; DNA: TGTGCCAGTACCCCCCCGGACAGGGGTTCGAACACCATATATTTT